The 27 T cell receptor beta chains reported below all come from one sample, sequenced in a study of T-cell reconstitution after alpha-beta-depleted transplantation in children (dated by TCRdb to 2016 to 2018). The sample's treatment or condition label, decoded: allogeneic hematopoietic cell transplantation with graft depleted of TCRalphabeta T cells and CD19 B cells. Library construction relied on PCR. The data were produced on an Illumina HiSeq 2500. To normalize quantification of the TCRbeta repertoire, the TCR libraries were built with molecular barcoding that relied on unique molecular identifiers. TCRdb trimmed public reads at Q25 via fastp, called clones via MiXCR and kept in-frame beta chains. Rows merge per CDR3 protein into single entries with the most common DNA and genes. This sample lists about 300,000 distinct CDR3 sequences; around 10% were detected once. Just under 7.5% of the sample belongs to the ten largest clones.

Material: PBMCs, obtained before TCRalphabeta/CD19-depleted stem cell transplant. Receptors originate from a boy less than two years old with acute myeloid leukemia, due to receive a stem cell transplant.

The V and J genes are TRBV29-1 and TRBJ2-7; 9 bases line up with TRBD1. V was pared by 3 bases and J by 2 bases, with 8 bases of the junction left unmatched. The CDR3 is made up of 15 amino acids. Germline V gene lookup returns CDR1 SQVTM and CDR2 ANQGSEA. CDR3 loop: CSVDRGQGGTYEQYF. The CDR3 DNA follows: TGCAGCGTTGATCGGGGACAGGGAGGGACCTACGAGCAGTACTTC.

This clonotype showed up many times. The chain is built from TRBV10-3 and TRBJ1-1; 7 nucleotides agree with TRBD1. V shed 6 bases, J shed 3 bases, and the junction held 7 bases outside the gene matches. Germline V gene data show CDR1 as ENHRY and CDR2 as SYGVKD. The CDR3 length is 14 residues. CDR3 protein: CAIRDYTGDTEAFF. CDR3 coding DNA: TGTGCCATCAGAGATTACACAGGGGACACTGAAGCTTTCTTT.

Ten or more counts support this clonotype. This chain uses TRBV12-3 or TRBV12-4 with TRBJ2-3, with 10 bases that match TRBD2. The CDR3 spans 20 residues. Losses at the gene ends were 3 bases for V and 5 bases for J; bases not matched to a gene: 20. The CDR3: CASSLRVLAGVQARQDTQYF. CDR3 coding DNA: TGTGCCAGCAGTTTGCGGGTCCTAGCGGGGGTTCAGGCTCGCCAAGATACGCAGTATTTT.

The table lists this clonotype with many counts. The genes are TRBV10-2 and TRBJ2-5; tentatively, D is TRBD1 (5 bases). There are 17 residues in the CDR3. Germline assignment: CDR1 WSHSY and CDR2 SAAADI. The V end lost 2 bases, the J end lost 2 bases, and 18 bases lay between the germline ends. The CDR3 sequence is CASSEDSGLGLQETQYF. Written as DNA, the CDR3 is TGCGCCAGCAGTGAGGACAGTGGCTTGGGGTTACAAGAGACCCAGTACTTC.

This clonotype occurred many times. The rearrangement joins TRBV4-3 to TRBJ2-3, with D unresolved. CDR3 size: 14 residues. CDR1 and CDR2 from the germline V gene are LGHNA and YSLEER. Trimming took off 4 bases at V and 1 base at J, with 9 bases between the two ends. The CDR3 bases are TGCGCCAGCAGCCGCCAAATCGGCACAGATACGCAGTATTTT. It translates to CASSRQIGTDTQYF.

As to this clonotype: Just one base apart from a much larger clone, this may be a read error. The V and J genes are TRBV12-3 or TRBV12-4 and TRBJ2-6; D possibly corresponds to TRBD2 (5 bases). The CDR3 runs 18 residues. Trimming took 7 bases from V and 0 from J, leaving 19 bases between them. The CDR3 nucleotides are TGTGCCAGCAACCAAGGGCGGTGGGGAGTCTCTGGGGCCAACGTCCTGACTTTC. As protein: CASNQGRWGVSGANVLTF.

This clonotype was observed at least ten times. The chain joins TRBV7-6 to TRBJ2-7, with TRBD1 matching over 9 bases. The CDR3 loop spans 16 amino acids. J gave up 5 bases and V 4 bases, and 12 bases lay outside the gene matches. From germline, CDR1 is SGHVS and CDR2 FNYEAQ. CDR3 loop: CASSSQTGGTGNEQYF. DNA of the CDR3: TGTGCCAGCAGCTCACAGACAGGGGGGACTGGGAACGAGCAGTACTTC.

The table lists this clonotype with many counts. V and J are TRBV5-4 and TRBJ2-1; no reliable D call. Trimming left V 2 bases short and J 9 bases short, with 15 bases between. The CDR3 is 14 residues long. Germline values: CDR1 SGHNT, CDR2 YYREEE (reference sequence). CDR3 region: CASSFTHPVGEQFF. DNA for the CDR3: TGTGCCAGCAGCTTTACCCATCCCGTGGGTGAGCAGTTCTTC.

The CDR3 region has the DNA TGTGCCAGCAGCACAGGCCGGCACTACGAGCAGTACTTC. Translated: CASSTGRHYEQYF. The rearrangement uses TRBV7-9 and TRBJ2-7; the D gene is possibly TRBD1 (5 bases). V lost 5 bases and J 3 bases, leaving 11 bases between the germline ends. The CDR3 is 13 amino acids. Germline V gene data show CDR1 as SEHNR and CDR2 as FQNEAQ (reference sequence).

This chain connects TRBV7-2 to TRBJ2-5; no clear D gene. Germline CDR1 and CDR2: SGHTA and FQGNSA. The CDR3 has 15 amino acids. Trimming shortened V by 5 bases and J by 0 bases, and 13 bases separated the two germline ends. The CDR3 DNA sequence: TGTGCCAGCAGCGAAAGTTCGACGTACCAAGAGACCCAGTACTTC. Protein sequence: CASSESSTYQETQYF.

This clonotype appeared many times. This chain joins TRBV28 and TRBJ2-2; D remains ambiguous. The germline V and J ends were trimmed by 6 bases and 7 bases, with 15 bases remaining between them. Germline assignment: CDR1 MDHEN and CDR2 SYDVKM. CDR3 length: 14 residues. CDR3 bases: TGTGCCAGCAGCCTCATTCGAGAGTTCGGGGAGCTGTTTTTT. This translates into CASSLIREFGELFF.

This sequence joins TRBV7-2 and TRBJ2-4; D may match TRBD1 or TRBD2 (5 bases each). V lost 5 bases, J lost 2 bases, and 13 bases lay in between. Germline lookup yields CDR1 SGHTA and CDR2 FQGNSA. This CDR3 spans 15 amino acids. The CDR3 DNA reads TGTGCCAGCAGCCGCTCCTCGGGGCCCAAAAACATTCAGTACTTC. Translated, it gives CASSRSSGPKNIQYF.

Comment on this clonotype: This may be a read error: a much more frequent sequence differs by one nucleotide. The rearrangement uses TRBV27 and TRBJ2-3; either TRBD1 or TRBD2 may fit D (6 bases each). With 2 bases removed from V and 8 bases from J, the gap between germline ends came to 14 bases. This CDR3 spans 14 amino acids. Germline V gene lookup returns CDR1 MNHEY and CDR2 SMNVEV (reference sequence). The CDR3 spells CASSLPRGGLTQYF. CDR3 DNA sequence: TGTGCCAGCAGTTTACCCAGGGGAGGACTTACGCAGTATTTT.

This clonotype was counted at least ten times. V gene TRBV9 combines with J gene TRBJ2-7, with D hard to call. This CDR3 is built from 15 residues. The V gene lost 0 bases and the J gene lost 2 bases, with 12 bases spanning the gap. Germline lookup yields CDR1 SGDLS and CDR2 YYNGEE. CDR3 loop: CASSVGGGPTYEQYF. The CDR3, as DNA: TGTGCCAGCAGCGTAGGAGGCGGACCTACCTACGAGCAGTACTTC.

The chain combines TRBV7-2 with TRBJ2-5, with TRBD2 matching over 7 bases. CDR3 size: 15 residues. Germline trimming cut 1 base from V and 1 base from J; bases unmatched to any gene: 3. Germline V gene lookup returns CDR1 SGHTA and CDR2 FQGNSA. This CDR3 reads CASSLVSGCQETQYF. The CDR3 nucleotides read TGTGCCAGCAGCTTAGTTAGCGGGTGCCAAGAGACCCAGTACTTC.

This clonotype occurred many times. As DNA, the CDR3 is TGTGCCAGCAGTTTATCTCCTGTTACATACGAGCAGTACTTC. This codes for CASSLSPVTYEQYF. V and J are TRBV28 and TRBJ2-7; no clear D. Deletions cut 1 base from V and 4 bases from J, with 11 bases between. This CDR3 is 14 amino acids long. Germline V gene data show CDR1 as MDHEN and CDR2 as SYDVKM.

This clonotype was detected many times. The chain has TRBV12-5 and TRBJ2-4, with a tentative D call TRBD2 (5 bases). The V gene lost 5 bases and the J gene lost 0 bases, with 11 bases spanning the gap. From germline, CDR1 is LGHNT and CDR2 FRNRAP. This CDR3 contains 15 residues. The CDR3 spells CASGLTGIAKNIQYF. DNA of the CDR3: TGTGCTAGTGGTCTCACCGGGATAGCCAAAAACATTCAGTACTTC.

The table lists this clonotype with many counts. V and J are TRBV28 and TRBJ1-5; TRBD1 is a possible D gene (6 bases). V was cut by 4 bases and J by 3 bases, with 16 bases left in between. The length of the CDR3 is 16 residues. In germline, CDR1 is MDHEN, CDR2 SYDVKM. The CDR3, as DNA: TGTGCCAGCAGTTCTGCAGGCAGGGGTGACAATCAGCCCCAGCATTTT. It encodes CASSSAGRGDNQPQHF.

The count of this clonotype is one. V usage is TRBV5-2 and J usage is TRBJ1-4. TRBV5-2 is a pseudogene locus. CDR3 length equals 14 residues. CDR3 bases: TGTGCCATCAGCTTGAGCACCCTAGGGTGGAAACTGTTTTTT. It translates to CAISLSTLGWKLFF.

This clonotype was detected ten times or more. The CDR3 sequence: CSVESGGHGQYF. CDR3 in DNA: TGCAGCGTTGAATCTGGGGGTCATGGCCAGTATTTT. The chain recombines TRBV29-1 with TRBJ2-3; either TRBD1 or TRBD2 may supply D (5 bases each). The CDR3 length is 12 residues. CDR1 and CDR2 (germline): SQVTM, ANQGSEA. V dropped 2 bases and J dropped 12 bases, with 15 bases sitting between them.

At least ten counts were recorded for this clonotype. The CDR3 DNA reads TGCGCCAGCAGCCTACGGACAGACTTTTACTCTGGAAACACCATATATTTT. Translating gives CASSLRTDFYSGNTIYF. The chain employs TRBV5-1 and TRBJ1-3; TRBD1 might be the D (6 bases). The CDR3 totals 17 residues. V dropped 4 bases and J dropped 0 bases, with 17 bases sitting between them. Germline lookup yields CDR1 SGHRS and CDR2 YFSETQ.

V gene TRBV19 combines with J gene TRBJ2-2; the match to TRBD2 covers 11 bases. V gave up 4 bases and J gave up 8 bases; unmatched junction bases: 6. Germline CDR1 reads LNHDA; CDR2 reads SQIVND (reference sequence). CDR3 length: 15 amino acids. The CDR3 coding sequence is TGTGCCAGTAGTACGCCGGGACTAGCGGTGGGGGAGCTGTTTTTT. Translated: CASSTPGLAVGELFF.

This clonotype has ten or more counts. The chain has TRBV29-1 and TRBJ1-3, with D maybe TRBD1 (5 bases). The germline gives CDR1 SQVTM, CDR2 ANQGSEA. The CDR3 is 13 residues long. The ends were cut back, 6 bases at V and 8 bases at J, with 17 bases in the middle. CDR3 coding DNA: TGCAGCGTGCGACGGGGGTGGGGAGACACCATATATTTT. This translates into CSVRRGWGDTIYF.

This clonotype appeared a few times. The V gene is TRBV6-1, the J gene TRBJ2-5, with 10 nucleotides matching TRBD2. Germline-derived CDR1 and CDR2 are MNHNS and SASEGT. The CDR3 contains 14 residues. V shed 6 bases and J 5 bases; nucleotides not matched to a gene: 6. In DNA, the CDR3 is TGTGCCAGCAGGCCCCTAGCGGGAGAGGAGACCCAGTACTTC. Translation: CASRPLAGEETQYF.

This clonotype has ten or more counts. DNA for the CDR3: TGTGCCACCAGCAGCCCCGGACAGGGGGCGTTGAACACTGAAGCTTTCTTT. Amino acid sequence: CATSSPGQGALNTEAFF. The chain carries TRBV15 and TRBJ1-1; TRBD1 matches 11 bases. The germline gives CDR1 LNHNV, CDR2 YYDKDF (reference sequence). V gave up 3 bases and J gave up 0 bases; unmatched junction bases: 6. The length of the CDR3 is 17 residues.

In this sample, this clonotype turned up many times. The chain couples TRBV5-1 to TRBJ1-1, with 7 bases that match TRBD1. V dropped 0 bases and J dropped 4; count of bases not matched to a gene: 12. The CDR3 loop spans 17 amino acids. Looked up from germline, CDR1 is SGHRS and CDR2 is YFSETQ. CDR3: CASSLAPATGRITEAFF. CDR3 in DNA: TGCGCCAGCAGCTTGGCCCCTGCGACAGGGAGGATCACTGAAGCTTTCTTT.

This clonotype was found many times. The V gene is TRBV3-1, the J gene TRBJ1-3; no clear D gene. The CDR3 loop spans 16 amino acids. Trimming took 0 bases from V and 0 from J, leaving 9 bases between them. Germline CDR1 LGHDT, CDR2 YNNKEL (reference sequence). CDR3: CASSQDLVNSGNTIYF. CDR3 in DNA: TGTGCCAGCAGCCAAGATTTAGTTAACTCTGGAAACACCATATATTTT.